The 9 T cell receptor beta chains in this list originate from one sample, sequenced in a study of blood T cell repertoires in COVID-19. Profiling relied on immunoSEQ multiplex PCR, and the TCRdb table lists in-frame clones only, not all of them. The sample holds about 170,000 clones, about 80% seen once. The sequenced sample was peripheral blood. These receptors originate from a woman of 80 years or more with acute or convalescent COVID-19.

The genes are TRBV27 and TRBJ2-7; weak D call: TRBD2 (6 bases). The CDR3 is 12 amino acids. Germline V lookup: CDR1 MNHEY, CDR2 SMNVEV (reference sequence). With 6 bases removed from V and 7 bases from J, the gap between germline ends came to 13 bases. The CDR3 protein is CASRRGLGEQYF. DNA for the CDR3: TGTGCCAGCAGACGGGGGTTGGGGGAGCAGTACTTC.

The V and J genes are TRBV5-1 and TRBJ2-1; 10 bases match TRBD2. The V gene end was trimmed by 0 bases and the J gene end by 3 bases; junction bases not matched to a gene: 18. The CDR3 consists of 21 residues. Germline CDR1 SGHRS, CDR2 YFSETQ. CDR3 DNA sequence: TGCGCCAGCAGCTTGGCCTTAAGTTCCCGGACTAGCGGAAGATACTACAATGAGCAGTTCTTC. It is translated as CASSLALSSRTSGRYYNEQFF.

The chain is built from TRBV28 and TRBJ1-5, with D maybe TRBD1 (5 bases). CDR3 length: 14 residues. Germline V gene sequence: CDR1 MDHEN, CDR2 SYDVKM. Trimming pared 2 bases from V and 5 bases from J, leaving 10 bases between. The CDR3: CASSLARADQPQHF. The CDR3 region has the DNA TGTGCCAGCAGTTTAGCCAGGGCGGATCAGCCCCAGCATTTT.

The chain joins TRBV10-1 to TRBJ2-1, with 8 bases fitting TRBD1. Germline CDR1 WNHNN, CDR2 SYGVQD (reference sequence). There are 13 residues in the CDR3. Germline trimming cut 6 bases from V and 7 bases from J; bases unmatched to any gene: 5. The CDR3, as DNA: TGCGCCAGCAGGCGGACAGGGACGAATGAGCAGTTCTTC. It codes for CASRRTGTNEQFF.

This clone was observed a few times. The rearrangement links TRBV11-2 to TRBJ2-7; D gene uncertain. This CDR3 comprises 14 residues. Germline V CDR1 and CDR2: SGHAT, FQNNGV. Trimming cost V 8 bases and J 3 bases, with 17 bases left between them. CDR3 DNA: TGTGCCAGCGGGCTTCAGAGTAATAGCTACGAGCAGTACTTC. Protein: CASGLQSNSYEQYF.

The genes are TRBV18 and TRBJ1-5; no clear D. Germline V gene lookup returns CDR1 KGHSH and CDR2 LQKENI. Trimming shortened V by 3 bases and J by 0 bases, and 6 bases separated the two germline ends. This CDR3 spans 14 amino acids. CDR3 amino acids: CASSPQISNQPQHF. In DNA form, the CDR3 reads TGTGCCAGCTCACCGCAGATTAGCAATCAGCCCCAGCATTTT.

The rearrangement uses TRBV19 and TRBJ1-4; TRBD1 matches at 8 bases. CDR3 length equals 15 residues. The germline gives CDR1 LNHDA, CDR2 SQIVND (reference sequence). V dropped 6 bases and J dropped 4; count of bases not matched to a gene: 7. The CDR3 is CASRPDRGINEKLFF. CDR3 nucleotide sequence: TGTGCCAGTAGACCCGACAGGGGAATTAATGAAAAACTGTTTTTT.

This chain joins TRBV27 and TRBJ1-5; D remains unclear. In germline, CDR1 is MNHEY, CDR2 SMNVEV (reference sequence). The CDR3 sequence is 16 residues long. V lost 5 bases and J lost 6, with 20 bases in between. For the CDR3, the DNA is TGTGCCAGCAGTCCAACCATAACGGGAGCAAGTCAGCCCCAGCATTTT. It codes for CASSPTITGASQPQHF.

The chain combines TRBV9 with TRBJ1-4; TRBD1 agrees at 7 bases. The ends lost 0 bases at V and 7 bases at J; junction bases unmatched: 9. CDR3 length: 16 amino acids. Germline lookup yields CDR1 SGDLS and CDR2 YYNGEE. DNA for the CDR3: TGTGCCAGCAGCGTAGGCTCGGGAAGGGGGCCTGAAAAACTGTTTTTT. Translation gives CASSVGSGRGPEKLFF.